A single sample is the source of the 2 T cell receptor beta chains below, sequenced in a study of control samples from healthy donors and cancer patients (dated by TCRdb to 2020 to 2022). Library creation used the immunoSEQ multiplex PCR assay. In its TCRdb copy, this immuneACCESS table keeps in-frame sequences only and misses some clones. Where compared with another copy, unresolved V genes explain less than half of these, and the others have no known cause. Across this sample there are 150,000 to 200,000 clones, with about 87% seen only once. Around 13% of the sample rests with the top ten. Sample: blood. The source is a man younger than 45 in good health.

The rearrangement joins TRBV7-9 to TRBJ1-1, with D unclear. The CDR3 has 15 residues. The germline V gene encodes CDR1 SEHNR and CDR2 FQNEAQ (reference sequence). V shed 0 bases and J shed 1 base, with 9 bases lying between them. Here the CDR3 DNA reads TGTGCCAGCAGCTTAGCGGGCTCACCGAACACTGAAGCTTTCTTT. It specifies CASSLAGSPNTEAFF.

This sequence joins TRBV6-1 and TRBJ1-1; D gene unclear. Trimming stripped 2 bases from V and 10 bases from J, with 8 bases between. The CDR3 covers 11 residues. CDR1 MNHNS and CDR2 SASEGT come from the germline V gene. This CDR3 is CASSEIVGAFF. CDR3 nucleotides: TGTGCCAGCAGTGAAATAGTCGGAGCTTTCTTT.